These T cell receptor beta chains were read from a single sample in a study of brain metastases from non-small cell lung cancer. The protocol was immunoSEQ multiplex PCR, while the TCRdb copy is restricted to in-frame clones and leaves out a portion. The repertoire holds about 2,200 clones, with 85% to 90% as singletons. Source material: tumor-adjacent normal tissue. These receptors all come from a donor over 35 with non-small cell lung cancer. Each CDR3 is given with its conserved first and last residue. A D gene is named only where the DNA matches it firmly. Only some rows state a clone size, as once, few, many or a class for expanded clones.

TRBV2,TRBJ1-5,.,.,TGTGCCAGCAGTGAGGAGAGCAATCAGCCCCAGCATTTT,CASSEESNQPQHF
TRBV7-2,TRBJ2-2,.,.,TGTGCCAGCAGCTTAGATGGGGCTTTGGCCGGGGAGCTGTTTTTT,CASSLDGALAGELFF
TRBV7-8,TRBJ2-1,.,TRBD2,TGTGCCAGCAGCTTAATTAGCGGGGAGCAGACGGAGCAGTTCTTC,CASSLISGEQTEQFF
TRBV5-6,TRBJ2-7,.,.,TGTGCCAGCAGCTATTCACCGGGACGACAGTACTTC,CASSYSPGRQYF
TRBV7-2,TRBJ2-7,once,.,TGTGCCAGCAGCCCCTACTACGAGCAGTACTTC,CASSPYYEQYF
TRBV7-8,TRBJ2-7,.,.,TGTGCCAGCAGCTTAGGCTCACGTGGGTTGGGCTACGAGCAGTACTTC,CASSLGSRGLGYEQYF
TRBV18,TRBJ1-5,.,TRBD1,TGTGCCAGCTCGGAGACAGGGGGCAATCAGCCCCAGCATTTT,CASSETGGNQPQHF
TRBV7-2,TRBJ2-4,.,.,TGTGCCAGCAGCCCCCGACAGTGGAACATTCAGTACTTC,CASSPRQWNIQYF
TRBV7-2,TRBJ1-3,.,.,TGTGCCAGCAGCCTTCAAAAGTCTGGAAACACCATATATTTT,CASSLQKSGNTIYF
TRBV7-2,TRBJ1-2,.,.,TGTGCCAGCAGCTTAGTCAGGGAGGAAGGAGTCACCTTC,CASSLVREEGVTF
TRBV27,TRBJ1-5,.,.,TGTGCCAGCAGTTTATCGGGTCCAAGGTGGCCCCAGCATTTT,CASSLSGPRWPQHF
TRBV5-6,TRBJ1-5,.,.,TGTGCCAGCAGCTTGGGGCCAGGTGAACAGCCCCAGCATTTT,CASSLGPGEQPQHF
TRBV7-8,TRBJ2-7,.,TRBD2,TGTGCCAGCAGCTTAGTGAGGGCGGGAGCGGCCTACGAGCAGTACTTC,CASSLVRAGAAYEQYF
TRBV7-2,TRBJ1-1,.,.,TGTGCCAGCAGCCCCGGCGATATGAGGGACACTGAAGCTTTCTTT,CASSPGDMRDTEAFF
TRBV19,TRBJ1-5,once,.,TGTGCCAGTCGGCACAGGTGGGGCAATCAGCCCCAGCATTTT,CASRHRWGNQPQHF
TRBV7-8,TRBJ2-2,once,.,TGTGCCAGCAGCTTTTATACGTTTAGATGGGGACGGATGAACACCGGGGAGCTGTTTTTT,CASSFYTFRWGRMNTGELFF
TRBV7-2,TRBJ2-4,.,.,TGTGCCAACAGCTTGGGCCGGACGCAGAACATTCAGTACTTC,CANSLGRTQNIQYF
TRBV7-9,TRBJ1-2,.,.,TGTGCCAGCAGCTTTGGGGGTACGAGGAATGGCTACACCTTC,CASSFGGTRNGYTF
TRBV7-9,TRBJ1-2,.,.,TGTGCCAGCAGCTTAGACAGGGAGTATGGCTACACCTTC,CASSLDREYGYTF
TRBV9,TRBJ2-2,.,TRBD2,TGTGCCAGCAGCGTAGAGGGCGGGGGGCAGACCGGGGAGCTGTTTTTT,CASSVEGGGQTGELFF
TRBV7-6,TRBJ1-5,.,.,TGTGCCAGTCAAAAGGGAATCAATCAGCCCCAGCATTTT,CASQKGINQPQHF
TRBV2,TRBJ1-1,.,TRBD1,TGTGCCAGCAGTCGACAGGGGGTGACTGAAGCTTTCTTT,CASSRQGVTEAFF
TRBV4-3,TRBJ1-6,.,TRBD1,TGCGCCAGCAGCCAAGGGGACAGGGATTCACCCCTCCACTTT,CASSQGDRDSPLHF
TRBV6-5,TRBJ1-1,.,.,TGTGCCAGCAGTTACTTGAGCGGTGAAGCTTTCTTT,CASSYLSGEAFF
TRBV6-2/TRBV6-3,TRBJ2-7,.,.,TGTGCCAGCAGTTTCCTTGGACGAAGAGAGCAGTACTTC,CASSFLGRREQYF
TRBV3-1/TRBV3-2,TRBJ2-1,.,.,TGTGCCAGCAGCCAAGATACGGGCCAGTTTGAGCAGTTCTTC,CASSQDTGQFEQFF
TRBV19,TRBJ2-3,.,TRBD2,TGTGCCAGTAGTACGGGACTAGCGGGGTCAGGAAATACGCAGTATTTT,CASSTGLAGSGNTQYF
TRBV27,TRBJ1-2,.,TRBD1,TGTGCCAGCAGTCCCGGGGACAGGGAATACGGCTACACCTTC,CASSPGDREYGYTF
TRBV7-2,TRBJ2-7,once,.,TGTGCCAGCAGCTTATCGTCGGACAGTACCTTCGAGCAGTACTTC,CASSLSSDSTFEQYF
TRBV25-1,TRBJ2-3,.,.,TGTGCCAGCAGTAGTTCAGATACGCAGTATTTT,CASSSSDTQYF